Each of the 9 T cell receptor beta chains below was sequenced from the same sample in a study of technical replicates of blood from a handful of donors. Measured with immunoSEQ multiplex PCR; TCRdb has only the in-frame clones, and not every one. The sample carries about 100,000 clones, 95% recorded once. The source material was T cells isolated from PBMCs. The source of these receptors is a human donor in good health.

This clone was observed a few times. The chain has TRBV4-1 and TRBJ1-3; D gene uncertain. CDR3 size: 14 residues. V was clipped by 1 base and J by 4 bases, with 8 bases between them. Germline values: CDR1 MGHRA, CDR2 YSYEKL. The CDR3 protein is CASSQGSRGNTIYF. The CDR3 DNA reads as TGCGCCAGCAGCCAAGGGTCCAGGGGAAACACCATATATTTT.

The V and J genes are TRBV9 and TRBJ2-2; 12 positions agree with TRBD2. The CDR3 loop spans 17 amino acids. The ends lost 4 bases at V and 6 bases at J; junction bases unmatched: 10. Germline assignment: CDR1 SGDLS and CDR2 YYNGEE. The CDR3 bases are TGTGCCAGCAGCACTAGCGGGGGGAGGGGATGGGCCGGGGAGCTGTTTTTT. It specifies CASSTSGGRGWAGELFF.

The chain couples TRBV30 to TRBJ2-1; no clear D gene. The ends were cut back, 0 bases at V and 8 bases at J, with 8 bases in the middle. The CDR3 length is 12 residues. Germline V gene lookup returns CDR1 GTSNPN and CDR2 SVGIG (reference sequence). CDR3: CAWSVLVDEQFF. The DNA of the CDR3 is TGTGCCTGGAGTGTACTCGTGGATGAGCAGTTCTTC.

This chain joins TRBV27 and TRBJ1-5, with D perhaps matching TRBD1 (5 bases). Germline V gene sequence: CDR1 MNHEY, CDR2 SMNVEV (reference sequence). This CDR3 comprises 12 residues. V lost 8 bases and J 9 bases, leaving 14 bases between the germline ends. The CDR3 coding sequence is TGTGCCAGCTCTGCCGGGGGTATGCCCCAGCATTTT. It codes for CASSAGGMPQHF.

The gene calls are TRBV10-3 and TRBJ1-3; unclear D gene. Germline CDR1 is ENHRY and CDR2 is SYGVKD. V lost 3 bases to trimming and J lost 0 bases, with 12 bases between them. This CDR3 is built from 16 residues. For the CDR3, the DNA is TGTGCCATCAGTGAAAGGCAGGCCTACTCTGGAAACACCATATATTTT. Translating gives CAISERQAYSGNTIYF.

CDR3 coding DNA: TGTGCCAGCAGCTTAGTGGCAGTAGAAAAACTGTTTTTT. It specifies CASSLVAVEKLFF. The chain employs TRBV11-2 and TRBJ1-4, with D unclear. There are 13 residues in the CDR3. Trimming took off 1 base at V and 8 bases at J, with 8 bases between the two ends. Germline CDR1 and CDR2: SGHAT and FQNNGV.

The V call is TRBV27, the J call TRBJ1-6; a weak D match, TRBD1 (6 bases). This CDR3 region has 18 residues. The V end lost 3 bases, the J end lost 6 bases, and 21 bases lay between the germline ends. CDR1 is MNHEY, CDR2 SMNVEV, per germline (reference sequence). This CDR3 reads CASSFPPGDRFLNSPLHF. The CDR3 nucleotides read TGTGCCAGCAGTTTCCCCCCAGGGGACCGTTTCCTTAATTCACCCCTCCACTTT.

This rearrangement joins TRBV5-4 to TRBJ2-7, with 9 bases matching TRBD1. Germline trimming cut 7 bases from V and 0 bases from J; bases unmatched to any gene: 14. The CDR3 has 17 amino acids. Germline CDR1 reads SGHNT; CDR2 reads YYREEE (reference sequence). This CDR3 is CASSAKLQGASSYEQYF. The DNA of the CDR3 is TGTGCCAGCTCTGCTAAATTACAGGGGGCGAGCTCCTACGAGCAGTACTTC.

The V gene is TRBV14, the J gene TRBJ2-3, with TRBD2 identical over 8 bases. Trimming cost V 6 bases and J 5 bases; bases outside gene matches: 10. The CDR3 totals 15 residues. CDR1 and CDR2 (germline): SGHDN, FVKESK. The CDR3 region is CASRPAGLEGDTQYF. CDR3 nucleotides: TGTGCCAGCAGGCCGGCGGGACTAGAAGGAGATACGCAGTATTTT. The full variable domain, in which reference TRBV14 and TRBJ2-3 provide the parts outside the CDR3, is EAGVTQFPSHSVIEKGQTVTLRCDPISGHDNLYWYRRVMGKEIKFLLHFVKESKQDESGMPNNRFLAERTGGTYSTLKVQPAELEDSGVYFCASRPAGLEGDTQYFGPGTRLTVL.